These 30 T cell receptor beta chains share one sample of origin, sequenced in a study of T cell responses to AZD1222 COVID-19 vaccine. Repertoires were generated with immunoSEQ multiplex PCR, while TCRdb's copy carries only in-frame clones and drops some. The sample has over 50,000 clones; around 82% are singletons. Specimen: peripheral blood, collected 28 days after the second AZD1222 dose. The receptor set was obtained from an adult who received the AZD1222 COVID-19 vaccine.

The J gene is TRBJ2-1, the V gene TRBV4-3; maybe TRBD2 (6 bases). This CDR3 region has 14 residues. V was clipped by 1 base and J by 9 bases, with 13 bases between them. Germline loops: CDR1 LGHNA, CDR2 YSLEER. CDR3 amino acids: CASSQATSRGEQFF. In nucleotides, the CDR3 is TGCGCCAGCAGCCAAGCAACTAGCCGGGGTGAGCAGTTCTTC.

The chain joins TRBV4-3 to TRBJ2-5; D gene uncertain. The CDR3 is 14 residues long. V was trimmed by 2 bases and J by 0 bases, leaving 7 bases between them. The germline gives CDR1 LGHNA, CDR2 YSLEER. The CDR3 bases are TGCGCCAGCAGCCAATATTTGCACCAAGAGACCCAGTACTTC. Protein: CASSQYLHQETQYF.

This clone was seen a handful of times. This chain uses TRBV28 with TRBJ2-5; D remains ambiguous. Between the trimmed V and J ends, which lost 1 base and 1 base, there was a span of 7 bases. This CDR3 comprises 14 residues. Germline assignment: CDR1 MDHEN and CDR2 SYDVKM. The CDR3 sequence is CASSLLVLQETQYF. CDR3 coding DNA: TGTGCCAGCAGTTTATTGGTCCTCCAAGAGACCCAGTACTTC.

The J gene is TRBJ2-5, the V gene TRBV15; 7 positions agree with TRBD2. The CDR3 is made up of 15 amino acids. The germline V gene has CDR1 LNHNV and CDR2 YYDKDF (reference sequence). Trimming cost V 0 bases and J 4 bases; bases outside gene matches: 5. The CDR3 DNA sequence: TGTGCCACCAGCAGAGATAGGCTAGCGGCAGAGACCCAGTACTTC. It encodes CATSRDRLAAETQYF.

V gene TRBV5-1 combines with J gene TRBJ2-2; 9 bases are shared with TRBD2. This CDR3 region has 18 residues. Germline assignment: CDR1 SGHRS and CDR2 YFSETQ. Trimming took 0 bases from V and 5 from J; bases not matched to a gene: 11. The CDR3 spells CASSLAREGRGSTGELFF. DNA of the CDR3: TGCGCCAGCAGCTTGGCGCGGGAGGGCCGGGGTTCAACCGGGGAGCTGTTTTTT.

The CDR3 protein is CASSPPRGGYTF. The CDR3 bases are TGTGCCAGCAGTCCCCCCCGGGGAGGCTACACCTTC. The chain uses TRBV28 and TRBJ1-2; D is unclear. The germline V and J ends were trimmed by 5 bases and 8 bases, with 12 bases remaining between them. The germline V gene encodes CDR1 MDHEN and CDR2 SYDVKM. This CDR3 has 12 amino acids.

The chain recombines TRBV30 with TRBJ2-1; 12 bases map to TRBD2. The CDR3 loop spans 16 amino acids. CDR1 is GTSNPN and CDR2 is SVGIG in the germline V gene (reference sequence). The V segment lost 5 bases and the J segment 6 bases; nucleotides outside the gene matches: 11. The CDR3 sequence: CAWGFGASGRANEQFF. DNA of the CDR3: TGTGCCTGGGGATTTGGCGCTAGCGGGAGGGCCAATGAGCAGTTCTTC.

The table lists this clone with a count of one. The chain couples TRBV4-1 to TRBJ2-7, with D perhaps matching TRBD1 (5 bases). The CDR3 spans 13 residues. V gave up 2 bases and J gave up 3 bases, with 8 bases separating them. Germline V CDR1 and CDR2: MGHRA, YSYEKL. CDR3 region: CASSQTQGYEQYF. The CDR3 coding sequence is TGCGCCAGCAGCCAAACTCAGGGCTACGAGCAGTACTTC.

In its sample, this clone was seen a few times. J is TRBJ1-1 and V is TRBV10-2, with TRBD1 matching 7 bases. Per germline, CDR1 WSHSY and CDR2 SAAADI. The trim removed 6 bases at V and 0 bases at J, leaving 7 bases unmatched. The CDR3 is made up of 15 amino acids. The CDR3 loop reads CASRRDRLMNTEAFF. CDR3 coding DNA: TGCGCCAGCAGGCGGGACAGACTAATGAACACTGAAGCTTTCTTT.

V usage is TRBV5-4 and J usage is TRBJ1-1; 8 bases match TRBD1. The CDR3 totals 15 residues. The junction had 3 bases not matched to a gene; V was cut back by 1 base and J by 1 base. CDR1 is SGHNT and CDR2 is YYREEE in the germline V gene (reference sequence). The chain's CDR3 is CASSLIRGPNTEAFF. The CDR3 DNA reads TGTGCCAGCAGCTTGATCAGGGGGCCGAACACTGAAGCTTTCTTT.

This clone was detected a few times. The chain has TRBV28 and TRBJ1-2, with D possibly being TRBD1 (5 bases). The V and J ends lost 6 bases and 2 bases respectively, with 16 bases between them. This CDR3 has 15 residues. Per the germline V gene, CDR1 is MDHEN and CDR2 is SYDVKM. Here the CDR3 DNA reads TGTGCCAGCAGGCCATGGGGGTCCCTGAACTATGGCTACACCTTC. Its protein is CASRPWGSLNYGYTF.

The gene calls are TRBV5-1 and TRBJ2-5, with D perhaps given as TRBD1 or TRBD2 (6 bases each). Germline CDR1 is SGHRS and CDR2 is YFSETQ. The ends were cut back, 3 bases at V and 4 bases at J, with 16 bases in the middle. The CDR3 totals 15 residues. CDR3 DNA sequence: TGCGCCAGCAGCTCCGGGGGCTCACCGGGAGAGACCCAGTACTTC. It is translated as CASSSGGSPGETQYF.

This chain joins TRBV5-1 and TRBJ2-2; D may be TRBD1 (7 bases). This CDR3 is built from 15 residues. Trimming cost V 4 bases and J 0 bases, with 10 bases left between them. Germline loops: CDR1 SGHRS, CDR2 YFSETQ. The CDR3 reads CASSGGTANTGELFF. CDR3 DNA sequence: TGCGCCAGCAGCGGAGGGACAGCGAACACCGGGGAGCTGTTTTTT.

The V call is TRBV5-5, the J call TRBJ2-6; D possibly corresponds to TRBD2 (7 bases). Trimming pared 4 bases from V and 1 base from J, leaving 15 bases between. The CDR3 totals 17 residues. Germline CDR1 reads SGHKS; CDR2 reads YYEKEE (reference sequence). CDR3 sequence (DNA): TGTGCCAGCAGCCAAATACAGGGAGGGTCTGGGGCCAACGTCCTGACTTTC. Protein product: CASSQIQGGSGANVLTF.

The rearrangement joins TRBV4-2 to TRBJ2-1; 8 bases map to TRBD2. The CDR3 has 17 amino acids. Germline CDR1 reads LGHNA; CDR2 reads YNFKEQ. J lost 1 base, V lost 0 bases, and 5 bases had no gene match. For the CDR3, the DNA is TGTGCCAGCAGCCAAGATAATCGCGGGGGGTCCTACAATGAGCAGTTCTTC. Encoded protein: CASSQDNRGGSYNEQFF.

Only one count was recorded for this clone. This chain links TRBV3-1 (or the pseudogene TRBV3-2) with TRBJ2-1, with D hard to call. The CDR3 extends over 11 amino acids. Trimming shortened V by 4 bases and J by 6 bases, and 4 bases separated the two germline ends. Germline assignment: CDR1 LGHDT and CDR2 YNNKEL (reference sequence). Here the CDR3 reads CASSLLNEQFF. The CDR3 DNA reads TGTGCCAGCAGCCTCCTCAATGAGCAGTTCTTC.

This chain joins TRBV3-1 (or the pseudogene TRBV3-2) and TRBJ2-7, with 12 bases aligning to TRBD2. CDR3 length equals 13 residues. Per germline, CDR1 LGHDT and CDR2 YNNKEL (reference sequence). After removal of 1 base from V and 12 bases from J, the junction contained 4 bases not matched to a gene. The CDR3 loop is CASSQVELAGGYF. CDR3 DNA sequence: TGTGCCAGCAGCCAAGTGGAACTAGCGGGAGGGTACTTC.

V is TRBV28 and J is TRBJ2-1; 7 bases are shared with TRBD2. Germline trimming cut 5 bases from V and 4 bases from J; bases unmatched to any gene: 14. The CDR3 totals 17 residues. The germline gives CDR1 MDHEN, CDR2 SYDVKM. The chain's CDR3 is CASSTHRLASGYNEQFF. In DNA, the CDR3 is TGTGCCAGCAGTACCCATAGGTTGGCTAGCGGATACAATGAGCAGTTCTTC.

V and J are TRBV4-2 and TRBJ1-2, with D hard to call. Germline CDR1 and CDR2: LGHNA and YNFKEQ. The V end was cut by 0 bases, the J end by 6 bases, with 11 bases between. CDR3 length: 14 residues. For the CDR3, the DNA is TGTGCCAGCAGCCAAGATCGTACGACGGATGGCTACACCTTC. Its translation is CASSQDRTTDGYTF.

This clone was detected only a few times. V is TRBV15 and J is TRBJ2-7, with unresolved D. CDR1 LNHNV and CDR2 YYDKDF come from the germline V gene (reference sequence). The V end was cut by 3 bases, the J end by 3 bases, with 9 bases between. This CDR3 has 13 residues. The CDR3 reads CATSSQMDYEQYF. As DNA, the CDR3 is TGTGCCACCAGCAGTCAGATGGACTACGAGCAGTACTTC. Combining the CDR3 with reference TRBV15 and TRBJ2-7 gives the whole variable domain DAMVIQNPRYQVTQFGKPVTLSCSQTLNHNVMYWYQQKSSQAPKLLFHYYDKDFNNEADTPDNFQSRRPNTSFCFLDIRSPGLGDTAMYLCATSSQMDYEQYFGPGTRLTVT.

This chain uses TRBV28 with TRBJ1-2; 8 bases are shared with TRBD1. This CDR3 is 16 amino acids long. In germline, CDR1 is MDHEN, CDR2 SYDVKM. Trimming at V came to 6 bases and at J to 7 bases, leaving 16 bases not matched to a gene. CDR3 sequence reads: CASSLTGVKRLGGYTF. The CDR3, as DNA: TGTGCCAGCAGCCTGACAGGGGTTAAACGATTAGGTGGCTACACCTTC.

The V and J genes are TRBV7-2 and TRBJ2-7; D is unresolved. Trimming took off 4 bases at V and 6 bases at J, with 16 bases between the two ends. In germline, CDR1 is SGHTA, CDR2 FQGNSA. The CDR3 has 14 residues. CDR3 coding DNA: TGTGCCAGCAGCTCCGGCGGAGCGTGGGGCGAGCAGTACTTC. The encoded protein is CASSSGGAWGEQYF.

V is TRBV5-1 and J is TRBJ2-5; D is undetermined. There are 14 residues in the CDR3. V was cut by 5 bases and J by 0 bases, with 11 bases left in between. Germline V gene sequence: CDR1 SGHRS, CDR2 YFSETQ. This CDR3 is CASRWALYQETQYF. The DNA for the CDR3 is TGCGCCAGCAGGTGGGCCCTGTACCAAGAGACCCAGTACTTC.

The chain recombines TRBV27 with TRBJ2-1; possibly TRBD2 for D (5 bases). Germline CDR1 MNHEY, CDR2 SMNVEV (reference sequence). The CDR3 consists of 16 residues. V was clipped by 3 bases and J by 0 bases, with 12 bases between them. Written as DNA, the CDR3 is TGTGCCAGCAGTTTGGGTAGACTACTCTCCTACAATGAGCAGTTCTTC. Translation gives CASSLGRLLSYNEQFF.

J is TRBJ2-5 and V is TRBV11-3; D possibly corresponds to TRBD2 (7 bases). The CDR3 covers 12 residues. The germline V and J ends were trimmed by 2 bases and 9 bases, with 10 bases remaining between them. Per the germline V gene, CDR1 is SGHNT and CDR2 is YENEEA. This CDR3 reads CASSLRGGPQYF. The CDR3 DNA reads as TGTGCCAGCAGCTTAAGGGGGGGGCCCCAGTACTTC.

V and J are TRBV28 and TRBJ2-7, with 7 bases identical to TRBD1. The germline V gene has CDR1 MDHEN and CDR2 SYDVKM. The CDR3 sequence is 15 residues long. After removal of 7 bases from V and 0 bases from J, the junction contained 9 bases not matched to a gene. CDR3 protein: CASTVGQTFSYEQYF. CDR3 DNA sequence: TGTGCCAGCACCGTGGGACAGACCTTCTCCTACGAGCAGTACTTC.

In its sample, this clone was seen a few times. The chain couples TRBV7-2 to TRBJ2-7; tentatively, D is TRBD1 or TRBD2 (6 bases each). The CDR3 is 11 residues long. Germline V lookup: CDR1 SGHTA, CDR2 FQGNSA. V shed 8 bases and J shed 3 bases, with 8 bases lying between them. DNA for the CDR3: TGTGCCAGCGGAGGGGGCTACGAGCAGTACTTC. It translates to CASGGGYEQYF. The whole variable domain, filled in from reference TRBV7-2 and TRBJ2-7, reads GAGVSQSPSNKVTEKGKDVELRCDPISGHTALYWYRQSLGQGLEFLIYFQGNSAPDKSGLPSDRFSAERTGGSVSTLTIQRTQQEDSAVYLCASGGGYEQYFGPGTRLTVT.

This clone was picked up one time. The rearrangement uses TRBV7-8 and TRBJ2-7, with 11 bases aligning to TRBD2. CDR3 size: 15 residues. J was trimmed by 0 bases and V by 4 bases; bases with no gene match: 2. Per germline, CDR1 SGHVS and CDR2 FQNEAQ. CDR3 in DNA: TGTGCCAGCAGCTGGACTAGCGGGCTCTCCTACGAGCAGTACTTC. This codes for CASSWTSGLSYEQYF.

The CDR3 nucleotides read TGTGCCAGCAGCTCAGCCGGGACTAACAACAATGAGCAGTTCTTC. It codes for CASSSAGTNNNEQFF. The V call is TRBV7-3, the J call TRBJ2-1, with 7 positions matching TRBD2. V gave up 4 bases and J gave up 5 bases; unmatched junction bases: 8. This CDR3 spans 15 amino acids. Germline V gives CDR1 SGHTA, CDR2 FQGTGA.

The chain combines TRBV27 with TRBJ1-5; D is possibly TRBD1 (5 bases). V gave up 8 bases and J gave up 8 bases, with 19 bases separating them. The CDR3 is 14 residues long. Germline CDR1 MNHEY, CDR2 SMNVEV (reference sequence). CDR3 bases: TGTGCCAGCCGTCAGGCGGGGGGTGATGAGCCCCAGCATTTT. It encodes CASRQAGGDEPQHF.